The rows below give T cell receptor beta chains drawn from one sample of a study of blood T cell repertoires in COVID-19. Some clones are missing from TCRdb's copy, which holds only in-frame ones; the method was immunoSEQ multiplex PCR. This sample has a few hundred thousand clones, with around 85% found just once. Sequencing was done on a sample of peripheral blood. The receptors here all came from a woman younger than 35 with acute or convalescent COVID-19. CDR3s include the opening cysteine and the closing phenylalanine or tryptophan. The order of the fields is V gene, J gene, D gene, CDR3 protein. A D gene is named only where the DNA matches it firmly.

V: TRBV5-1
J: TRBJ1-2
D: TRBD1
CDR3: CASSPTGTGFGYTF

V: TRBV30
J: TRBJ1-6
D: -
CDR3: CAWSSGWSPLHF

V: TRBV24-1
J: TRBJ2-7
D: TRBD2
CDR3: CATSAGSYEQYF

V: TRBV19
J: TRBJ2-1
D: TRBD1
CDR3: CASSYPGQGYNEQFF

V: TRBV20-1
J: TRBJ2-7
D: -
CDR3: CSASRNEQYF

V: TRBV7-9
J: TRBJ1-4
D: TRBD1
CDR3: CASSSPDRGWGNEKLFF

V: TRBV11-1
J: TRBJ2-5
D: -
CDR3: CASSSDSKETQYF

V: TRBV19
J: TRBJ2-7
D: TRBD1
CDR3: CASSIRDRGVHEQYF

V: TRBV6-1
J: TRBJ2-2
D: TRBD2
CDR3: CASSEAKPGGTGELFF

V: TRBV7-8
J: TRBJ2-2
D: -
CDR3: CASSQHDITGELFF

V: TRBV7-9
J: TRBJ2-7
D: -
CDR3: CASSLVLGGLSYEQYF

V: TRBV4-1
J: TRBJ2-7
D: TRBD1
CDR3: CASSQDWNRGQDEQYF

V: TRBV11-2
J: TRBJ2-1
D: TRBD2
CDR3: CASSFNSGGAQLYNEQFF

V: TRBV9
J: TRBJ2-1
D: TRBD2
CDR3: CASRPASSGPYNEQFF

V: TRBV14
J: TRBJ1-1
D: -
CDR3: CASSPPGTLYTEAFF

V: TRBV19
J: TRBJ1-5
D: -
CDR3: CASSIDMSRDQPQHF

V: TRBV10-2
J: TRBJ2-1
D: TRBD2
CDR3: CASGETSGVYNEQFF

V: TRBV4-1
J: TRBJ2-1
D: -
CDR3: CASSQAASTEQFF

V: TRBV2
J: TRBJ1-2
D: -
CDR3: CASRAGFNYGYTF

V: TRBV6-5
J: TRBJ1-2
D: TRBD1
CDR3: CASSLDRVGGYTF

V: TRBV5-6
J: TRBJ1-6
D: -
CDR3: CASRPGHPSSYNSPLHF

V: TRBV28
J: TRBJ1-5
D: TRBD1
CDR3: CASSLLLPGDRNQPQHF

V: TRBV6-6
J: TRBJ2-7
D: -
CDR3: CASSPGFEQYF

V: TRBV12-1
J: TRBJ1-6
D: -
CDR3: CASRMRIAYNSPLHF

V: TRBV6-5
J: TRBJ2-1
D: TRBD2
CDR3: CASRGLAGGRGEQFF

V: TRBV13
J: TRBJ1-1
D: -
CDR3: CASSLTVNKMNTEAFF

V: TRBV15
J: TRBJ2-1
D: -
CDR3: CATSRAQGGEQFF

V: TRBV6-5
J: TRBJ2-7
D: TRBD2
CDR3: CASRLAGGLHYEQYF

V: TRBV29-1
J: TRBJ2-7
D: TRBD2
CDR3: CSVVLAGDEQYF

V: TRBV5-4
J: TRBJ2-3
D: TRBD1
CDR3: CASSLLQGSDTQYF

V: TRBV7-2
J: TRBJ1-1
D: -
CDR3: CASSLSAVNTEAFF

V: TRBV9
J: TRBJ1-5
D: -
CDR3: CASSQTEVRQPQHF

V: TRBV14
J: TRBJ1-4
D: -
CDR3: CASSQDLPYRAEKLFF

V: TRBV7-8
J: TRBJ2-1
D: TRBD2
CDR3: CASSWLGVAGYNEQFF

V: TRBV6-6
J: TRBJ1-3
D: TRBD1
CDR3: CASTRQEGARGNTIYF

V: TRBV14
J: TRBJ1-1
D: TRBD1
CDR3: CASSLGTGIKAFF

V: TRBV2
J: TRBJ2-1
D: TRBD1
CDR3: CASSRDSDNQQFF

V: TRBV3-1/TRBV3-2
J: TRBJ1-1
D: TRBD1
CDR3: CASSRQGGWTEAFF

V: TRBV9
J: TRBJ1-1
D: -
CDR3: CASSIGGPNTEAFF

V: TRBV7-8
J: TRBJ2-3
D: -
CDR3: CASRRRGRIDTQYF

V: TRBV18
J: TRBJ1-1
D: TRBD1
CDR3: CASATSGTGVSAFF

V: TRBV6-5
J: TRBJ1-1
D: -
CDR3: CASNRGGVGTEAFF

V: TRBV12-3/TRBV12-4
J: TRBJ2-1
D: TRBD1
CDR3: CASSPRTGLGFF

V: TRBV7-8
J: TRBJ1-2
D: -
CDR3: CASSLEGNYGYTF

V: TRBV18
J: TRBJ2-2
D: TRBD2
CDR3: CASSHGTSGENTGELFF

V: TRBV5-4
J: TRBJ1-1
D: -
CDR3: CASSLTSDTEAFF

V: TRBV21-1
J: TRBJ2-1
D: -
CDR3: CASSKLDRDNEQFF

V: TRBV4-1
J: TRBJ1-1
D: TRBD1
CDR3: CASGQGWVNTEAFF

V: TRBV9
J: TRBJ2-1
D: -
CDR3: CASSVGEVYNEQFF